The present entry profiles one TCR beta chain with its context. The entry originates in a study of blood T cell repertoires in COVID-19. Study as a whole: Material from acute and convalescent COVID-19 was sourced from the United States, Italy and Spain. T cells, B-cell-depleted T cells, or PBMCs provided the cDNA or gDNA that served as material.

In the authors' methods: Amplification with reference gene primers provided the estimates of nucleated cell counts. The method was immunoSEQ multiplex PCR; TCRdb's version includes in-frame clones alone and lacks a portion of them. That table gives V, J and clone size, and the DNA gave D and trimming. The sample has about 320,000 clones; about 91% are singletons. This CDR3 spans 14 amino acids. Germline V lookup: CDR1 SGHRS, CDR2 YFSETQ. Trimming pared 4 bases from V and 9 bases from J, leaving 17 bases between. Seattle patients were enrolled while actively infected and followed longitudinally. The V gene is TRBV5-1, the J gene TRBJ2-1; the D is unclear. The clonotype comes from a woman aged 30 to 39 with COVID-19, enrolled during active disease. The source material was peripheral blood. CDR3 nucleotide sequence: TGCGCCAGCAGCACGTACCAGGCGATAGGTGAGCAGTTCTTC. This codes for CASSTYQAIGEQFF.